This TCR beta chain was profiled in a study of blood T cell repertoires in COVID-19. Study details: COVID-19 samples collected from the United States, Italy and Spain covered acute and convalescent phases. The cDNA or gDNA used as material had been derived from T cells, B-cell-depleted T cells, or PBMCs.

In the original analysis: Estimation of nucleated cell counts relied on the amplification of reference gene primers. Only in-frame clones appear in the TCRdb table, and some are missing; sequencing was by immunoSEQ multiplex PCR. V and J calls and clone size are as listed in that table; D and trimming were resolved from the DNA. The table includes 200,000 to 300,000 clones, around 81% detected once. The CDR3 loop spans 15 amino acids. Germline CDR1 SEHNR, CDR2 FQNEAQ (reference sequence). V dropped 8 bases and J dropped 2; count of bases not matched to a gene: 11. Patients from Seattle were sampled longitudinally, starting during active infection.

V gene TRBV7-9 combines with J gene TRBJ1-1; TRBD1 matches at 7 bases. This receptor was obtained from a woman older than 75 with COVID-19, enrolled during active disease. Sequences were obtained from peripheral blood. The chain's CDR3 is CASEPSGGGNTEAFF. CDR3 nucleotide sequence: TGTGCCAGCGAGCCATCTGGAGGGGGCAACACTGAAGCTTTCTTT.